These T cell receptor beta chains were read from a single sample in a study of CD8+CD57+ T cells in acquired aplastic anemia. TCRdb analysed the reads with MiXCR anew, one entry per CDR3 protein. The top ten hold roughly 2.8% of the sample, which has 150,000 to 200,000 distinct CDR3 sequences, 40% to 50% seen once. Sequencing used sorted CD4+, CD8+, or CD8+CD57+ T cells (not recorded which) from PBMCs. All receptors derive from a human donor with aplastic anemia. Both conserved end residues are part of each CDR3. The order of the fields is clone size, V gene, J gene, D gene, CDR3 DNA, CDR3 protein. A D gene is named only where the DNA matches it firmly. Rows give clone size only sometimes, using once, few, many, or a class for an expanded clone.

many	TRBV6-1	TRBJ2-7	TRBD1	TGTGCCAGCAGGAGAGTCGGGACAGGCCCCTACGAGCAGTACTTC	CASRRVGTGPYEQYF
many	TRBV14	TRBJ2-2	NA	TGTGCCAGCAGCTTAGGCTGGAACACCGGGGAGCTGTTTTTT	CASSLGWNTGELFF
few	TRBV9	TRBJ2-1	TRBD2	TGTGCCAGCAGCGATAGCGGGAGGGCCAATGAGCAGTTCTTC	CASSDSGRANEQFF
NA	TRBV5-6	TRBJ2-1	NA	TGTGCCAGCAGCTTGGGGGTGATCTTCGGGTCCTACAATGAGCAGTTCTTC	CASSLGVIFGSYNEQFF
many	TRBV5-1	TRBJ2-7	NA	TGCGCCAGCAGCGAGACCTCTGGAGGGGGCGAGCAGTACTTC	CASSETSGGGEQYF
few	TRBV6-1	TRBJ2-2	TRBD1	TGTGCCAGCAGCCGGGACAGAAACACCGGGGAGCTGTTTTTT	CASSRDRNTGELFF
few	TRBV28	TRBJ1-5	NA	TGTGCCAGCAGTGCAATACAGGGATCTCTGCAGCCCCAGCATTTT	CASSAIQGSLQPQHF
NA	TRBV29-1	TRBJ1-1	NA	TGCAGCGTTGGCTCCCCAAACACTGAAGCTTTCTTT	CSVGSPNTEAFF
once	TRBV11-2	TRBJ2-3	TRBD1	TGTGCCAGCAGCTTAGTTGGGACAGGGGCAGACACGCAGTATTTT	CASSLVGTGADTQYF
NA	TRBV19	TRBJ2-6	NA	TGTGCCAGTAGCATACCTTTTTCTGGGGCCAACGTCCTGACTTTC	CASSIPFSGANVLTF
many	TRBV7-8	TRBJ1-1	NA	TGTGCCAGCAGCTCAAATGAGGGGGGCACTGAAGCTTTCTTT	CASSSNEGGTEAFF
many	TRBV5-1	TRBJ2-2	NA	TGCGCCAGCAAGGGACAAGCGAGCACCGGGGAGCTGTTTTTT	CASKGQASTGELFF
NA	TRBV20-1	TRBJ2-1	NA	TGCAGTGCCAACTCCGCGGGAATGGGTGAGCAGTTCTTC	CSANSAGMGEQFF
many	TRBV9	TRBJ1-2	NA	TGTGCCAGCAGCGCCGGGGACGGCGATTTTGAGGATGGCTACACCTTC	CASSAGDGDFEDGYTF
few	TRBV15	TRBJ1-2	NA	TGTGCCACCAGCGGCGGACACAGCCTTAACTATGGCTACACCTTC	CATSGGHSLNYGYTF
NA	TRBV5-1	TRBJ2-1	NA	TGCGCCAGCAGCCCGGATAGGCCCCCCTACAATCAGCAGTTCTTC	CASSPDRPPYNQQFF
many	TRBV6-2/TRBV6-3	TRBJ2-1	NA	TGTGCCAGCCAAAGCTCCTACAATGAGCAGTTCTTC	CASQSSYNEQFF
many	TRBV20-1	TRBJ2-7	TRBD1	TGCAGTGCTAGACAGGGGGACTACGAGCAGTACTTC	CSARQGDYEQYF
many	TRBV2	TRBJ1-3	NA	TGTGCCAGCAGTGAATATGGGCAGGACTCTGGAAACACCATATATTTT	CASSEYGQDSGNTIYF
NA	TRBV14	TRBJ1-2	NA	TGCGCCAGCAGCCAAGATTGGGACGTCAGCGGCTACACCTTC	CASSQDWDVSGYTF
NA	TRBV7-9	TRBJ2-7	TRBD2	TGTGCCAGCAGCTTGGAGGGAGGGCCTGGGGAGCAGTACTTC	CASSLEGGPGEQYF
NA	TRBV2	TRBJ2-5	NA	TGTGCCAGCAGTGAAGCGCGCACGGTCCAAGAGACCCAGTACTTC	CASSEARTVQETQYF
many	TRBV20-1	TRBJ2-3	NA	TGCAGTGCTAGAGATCATGGAGAGGGCACAGATACGCAGTATTTT	CSARDHGEGTDTQYF
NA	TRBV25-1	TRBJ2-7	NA	TGTGCCAGCAGCAGGCGAGCGTCCTACGAGCAGTACTTC	CASSRRASYEQYF
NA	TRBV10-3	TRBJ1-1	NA	TGTGCCATCAGCGAACCAGGGAGGGACACTGAAGCTTTCTTT	CAISEPGRDTEAFF
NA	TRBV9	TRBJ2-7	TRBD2	TGTGCCAGCAGCTACTCCCTAGTGAGCGGGAGTAGAGAGCAGTACTTC	CASSYSLVSGSREQYF
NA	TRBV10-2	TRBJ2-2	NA	TGCGCCAGCAGTGTGGCCGAGGAGCTGTTTTTT	CASSVAEELFF
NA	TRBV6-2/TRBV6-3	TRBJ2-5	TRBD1	TGTGCCAGCAGAAGGGGGACAGACGAGACCCAGTACTTC	CASRRGTDETQYF
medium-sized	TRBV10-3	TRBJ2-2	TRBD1	TGTGCCATCTCCGGGACAGGGAACACCGGGGAGCTGTTTTTT	CAISGTGNTGELFF
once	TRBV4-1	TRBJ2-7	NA	TGCGCCAGCAGCCAAGATATCGGGGACTACGAGCAGTACTTC	CASSQDIGDYEQYF
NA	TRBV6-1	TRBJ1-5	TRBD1	TGTGCCAGCAGTACTTCAGGGGGTGACAATCAGCCCCAGCATTTT	CASSTSGGDNQPQHF
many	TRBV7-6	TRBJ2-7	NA	TGTGCCAGCAGCTTAAGTCGGGACACTACCTACGAGCAGTACTTC	CASSLSRDTTYEQYF
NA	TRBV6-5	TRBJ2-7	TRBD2	TGTGCCAGCAGTTTGGTAGCGGGGGACCTCGGGGAGCAGTACTTC	CASSLVAGDLGEQYF
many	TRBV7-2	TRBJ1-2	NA	TGTGCCAGCAGCTCCCGGCCACCCGATACTTTCTATGGCTACACCTTC	CASSSRPPDTFYGYTF
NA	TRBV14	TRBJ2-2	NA	TGTGCCAGCAGTCCACAGGGCACCGGGGAGCTGTTTTTT	CASSPQGTGELFF
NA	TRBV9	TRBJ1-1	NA	TGTGCCAGCAGTCCAGAGGTTCCTGAAGCTTTCTTT	CASSPEVPEAFF